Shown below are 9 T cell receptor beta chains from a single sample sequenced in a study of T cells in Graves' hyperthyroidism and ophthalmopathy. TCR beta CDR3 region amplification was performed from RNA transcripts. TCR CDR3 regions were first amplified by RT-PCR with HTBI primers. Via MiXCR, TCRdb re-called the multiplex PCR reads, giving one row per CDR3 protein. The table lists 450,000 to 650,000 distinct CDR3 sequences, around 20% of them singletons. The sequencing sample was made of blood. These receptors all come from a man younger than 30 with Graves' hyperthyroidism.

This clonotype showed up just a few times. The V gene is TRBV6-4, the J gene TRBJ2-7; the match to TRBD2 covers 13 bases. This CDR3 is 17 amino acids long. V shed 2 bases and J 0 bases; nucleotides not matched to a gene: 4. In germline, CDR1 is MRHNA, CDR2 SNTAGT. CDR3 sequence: CASSDGLAGDLSYEQYF. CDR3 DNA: TGTGCCAGCAGTGACGGACTAGCGGGGGACCTCTCCTACGAGCAGTACTTC.

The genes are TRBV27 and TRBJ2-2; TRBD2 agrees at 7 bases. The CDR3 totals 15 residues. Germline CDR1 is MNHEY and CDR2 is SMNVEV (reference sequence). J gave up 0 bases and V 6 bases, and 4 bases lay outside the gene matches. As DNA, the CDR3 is TGTGCCAGCAGGGTGGGAGGGGCGAACACCGGGGAGCTGTTTTTT. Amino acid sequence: CASRVGGANTGELFF.

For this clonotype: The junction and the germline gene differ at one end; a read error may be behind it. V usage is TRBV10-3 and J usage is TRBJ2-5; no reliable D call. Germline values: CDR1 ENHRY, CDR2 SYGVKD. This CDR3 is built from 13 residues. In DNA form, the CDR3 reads TGCGCCATCAGTAGAGGCCTACGGGAGACCCAGTACTTC. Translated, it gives CAISRGLRETQYF.

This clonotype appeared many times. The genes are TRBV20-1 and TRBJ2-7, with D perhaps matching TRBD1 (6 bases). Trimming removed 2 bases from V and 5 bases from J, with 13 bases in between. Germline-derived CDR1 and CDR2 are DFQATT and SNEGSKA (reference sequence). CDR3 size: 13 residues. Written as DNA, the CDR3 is TGCAGTGCTAGACCTACAGGGCGCGACGAGCAGTACTTC. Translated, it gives CSARPTGRDEQYF.

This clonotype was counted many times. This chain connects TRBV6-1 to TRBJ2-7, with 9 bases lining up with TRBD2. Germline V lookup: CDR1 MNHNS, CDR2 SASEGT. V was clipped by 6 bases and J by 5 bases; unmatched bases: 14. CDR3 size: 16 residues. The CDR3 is CASSRTSGTSTHEQYF. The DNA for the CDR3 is TGTGCCAGCAGCCGCACCTCCGGGACTAGCACCCACGAGCAGTACTTC.

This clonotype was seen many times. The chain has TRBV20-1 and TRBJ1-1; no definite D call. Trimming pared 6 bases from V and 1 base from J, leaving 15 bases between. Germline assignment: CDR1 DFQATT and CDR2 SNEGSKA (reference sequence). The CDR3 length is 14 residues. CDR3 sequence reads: CSASPWTGNTEAFF. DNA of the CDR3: TGCAGTGCCTCGCCCTGGACTGGGAACACTGAAGCTTTCTTT.

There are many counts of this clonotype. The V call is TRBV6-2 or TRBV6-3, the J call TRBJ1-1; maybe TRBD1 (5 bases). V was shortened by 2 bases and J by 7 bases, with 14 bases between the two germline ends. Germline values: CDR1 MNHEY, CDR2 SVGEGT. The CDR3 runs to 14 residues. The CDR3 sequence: CASSYVGGEIEAFF. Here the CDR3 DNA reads TGTGCCAGCAGTTACGTCGGGGGAGAAATTGAAGCTTTCTTT.

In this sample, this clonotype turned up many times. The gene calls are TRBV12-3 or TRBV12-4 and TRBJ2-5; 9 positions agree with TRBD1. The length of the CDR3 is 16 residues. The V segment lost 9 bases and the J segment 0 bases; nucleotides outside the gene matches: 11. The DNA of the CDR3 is TGTGCCAGTACGTTTGCCGGACAGGGGTACCAAGAGACCCAGTACTTC. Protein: CASTFAGQGYQETQYF.

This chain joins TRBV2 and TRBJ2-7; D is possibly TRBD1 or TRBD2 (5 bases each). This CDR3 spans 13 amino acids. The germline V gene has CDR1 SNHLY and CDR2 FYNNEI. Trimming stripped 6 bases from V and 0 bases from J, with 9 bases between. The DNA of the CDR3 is TGTGCCAGCAGGGGACGGGACTCCTACGAGCAGTACTTC. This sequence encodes CASRGRDSYEQYF.